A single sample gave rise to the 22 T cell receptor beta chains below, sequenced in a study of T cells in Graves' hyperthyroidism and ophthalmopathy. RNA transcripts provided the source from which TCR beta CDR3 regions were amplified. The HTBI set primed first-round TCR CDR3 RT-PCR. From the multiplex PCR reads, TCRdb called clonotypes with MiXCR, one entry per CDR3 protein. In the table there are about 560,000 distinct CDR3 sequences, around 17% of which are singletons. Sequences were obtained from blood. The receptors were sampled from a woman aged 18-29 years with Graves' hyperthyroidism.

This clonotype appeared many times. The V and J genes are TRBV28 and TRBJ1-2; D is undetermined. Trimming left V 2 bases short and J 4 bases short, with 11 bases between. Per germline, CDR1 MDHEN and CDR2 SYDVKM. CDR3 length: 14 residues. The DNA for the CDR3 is TGTGCCAGCAGTTTAACCGACTTAGTCTATGGCTACACCTTC. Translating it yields CASSLTDLVYGYTF.

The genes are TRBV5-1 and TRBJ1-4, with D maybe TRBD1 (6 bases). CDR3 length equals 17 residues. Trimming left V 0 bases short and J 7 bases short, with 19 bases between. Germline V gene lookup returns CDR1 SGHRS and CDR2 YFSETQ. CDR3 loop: CASSLGGPGGLAEKLFF. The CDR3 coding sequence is TGCGCCAGCAGCTTGGGCGGCCCGGGGGGGCTGGCTGAAAAACTGTTTTTT.

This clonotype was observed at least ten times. This CDR3 is CSASDLARDGDTDTQYF. CDR3 bases: TGCAGTGCTAGTGACTTAGCGAGGGATGGGGACACAGATACGCAGTATTTT. This chain uses TRBV20-1 with TRBJ2-3; weak D call: TRBD2 (5 bases). This CDR3 spans 17 amino acids. Trimming took off 3 bases at V and 2 bases at J, with 21 bases between the two ends. Germline V gives CDR1 DFQATT, CDR2 SNEGSKA (reference sequence).

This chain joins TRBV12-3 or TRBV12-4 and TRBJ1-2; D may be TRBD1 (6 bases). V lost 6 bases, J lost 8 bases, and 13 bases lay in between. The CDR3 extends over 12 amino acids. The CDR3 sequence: CASRETGEGYTF. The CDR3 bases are TGTGCCAGCAGAGAGACAGGAGAAGGCTACACCTTC.

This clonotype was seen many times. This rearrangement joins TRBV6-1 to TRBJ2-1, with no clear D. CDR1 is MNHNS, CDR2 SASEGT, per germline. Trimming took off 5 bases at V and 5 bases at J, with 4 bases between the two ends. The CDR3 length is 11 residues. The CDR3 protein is CASSSHNEQFF. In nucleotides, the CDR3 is TGTGCCAGCAGTTCCCACAATGAGCAGTTCTTC.

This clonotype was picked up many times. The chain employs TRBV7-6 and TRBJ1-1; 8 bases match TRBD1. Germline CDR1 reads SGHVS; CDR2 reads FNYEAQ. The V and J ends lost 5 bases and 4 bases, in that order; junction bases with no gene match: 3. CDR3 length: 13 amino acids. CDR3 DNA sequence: TGTGCCAGCAGCAATACAGGGGGCACTGAAGCTTTCTTT. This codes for CASSNTGGTEAFF.

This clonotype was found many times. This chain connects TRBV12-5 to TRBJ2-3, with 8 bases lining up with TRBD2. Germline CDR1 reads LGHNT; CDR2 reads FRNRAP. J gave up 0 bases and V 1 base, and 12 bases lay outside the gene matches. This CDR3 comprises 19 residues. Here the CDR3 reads CASGLEPSGYYSSTDTQYF. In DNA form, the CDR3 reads TGTGCTAGTGGTTTGGAACCTAGCGGGTACTATTCTAGCACAGATACGCAGTATTTT.

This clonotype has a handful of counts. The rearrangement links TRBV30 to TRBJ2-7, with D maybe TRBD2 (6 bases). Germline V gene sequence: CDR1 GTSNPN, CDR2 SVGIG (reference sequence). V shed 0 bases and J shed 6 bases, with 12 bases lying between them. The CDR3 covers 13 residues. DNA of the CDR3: TGTGCCTGGAGTGTAACCGGGGGTACCGAGCAGTACTTC. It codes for CAWSVTGGTEQYF.

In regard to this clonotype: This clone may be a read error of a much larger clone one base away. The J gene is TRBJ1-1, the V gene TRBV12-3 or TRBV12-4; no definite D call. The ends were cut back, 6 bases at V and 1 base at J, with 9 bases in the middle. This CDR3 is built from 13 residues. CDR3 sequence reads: CASSTDENTEAFF. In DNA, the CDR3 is TGTGCCAGCAGCACAGACGAGAACACTGAAGCTTTCTTT.

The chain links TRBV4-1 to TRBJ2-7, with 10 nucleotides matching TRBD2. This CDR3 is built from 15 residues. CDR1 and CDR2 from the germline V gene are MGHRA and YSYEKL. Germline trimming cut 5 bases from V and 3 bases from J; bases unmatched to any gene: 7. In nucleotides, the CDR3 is TGCGCCAGCAGCGCCGATCTAGCGGGGGTCTACGAGCAGTACTTC. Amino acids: CASSADLAGVYEQYF.

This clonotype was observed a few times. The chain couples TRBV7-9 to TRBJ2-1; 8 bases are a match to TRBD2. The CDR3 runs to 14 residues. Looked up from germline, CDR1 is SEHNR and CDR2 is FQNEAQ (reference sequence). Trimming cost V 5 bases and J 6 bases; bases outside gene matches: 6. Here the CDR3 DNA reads TGTGCCAGCAGCCCTCGGGGGGGGAGCAATGAGCAGTTCTTC. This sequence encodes CASSPRGGSNEQFF.

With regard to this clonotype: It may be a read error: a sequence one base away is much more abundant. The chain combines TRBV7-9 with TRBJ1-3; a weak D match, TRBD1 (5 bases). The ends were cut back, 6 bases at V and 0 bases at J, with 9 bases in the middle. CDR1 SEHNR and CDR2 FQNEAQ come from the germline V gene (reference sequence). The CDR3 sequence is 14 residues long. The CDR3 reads CASSPDTSGNTIYF. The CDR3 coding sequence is TGTGCCAGCAGTCCGGACACCTCTGGAAACACCATATATTTT. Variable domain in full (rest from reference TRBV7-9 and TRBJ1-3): DTGVSQNPRHKITKRGQNVTFRCDPISEHNRLYWYRQTLGQGPEFLTYFQNEAQLEKSRLLSDRFSAERPKGSFSTLEIQRTEQGDSAMYLCASSPDTSGNTIYFGEGSWLTVV.

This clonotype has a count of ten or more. The CDR3, as DNA: TGTGCCAGCAGCCCGACGAATCCGGGACACTCTAATGAAGCTTTCTTT. This gives the protein CASSPTNPGHSNEAFF. V usage is TRBV7-6 and J usage is TRBJ1-1, with D perhaps TRBD1 (6 bases). Looked up from germline, CDR1 is SGHVS and CDR2 is FNYEAQ. The CDR3 consists of 16 residues. Trimming left V 5 bases short and J 7 bases short, with 23 bases between.

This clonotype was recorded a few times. CDR3 in amino acids: CAISEPRTGSYGYTF. The CDR3 region has the DNA TGTGCCATCAGTGAGCCCCGGACAGGGTCCTATGGCTACACCTTC. This rearrangement joins TRBV10-3 to TRBJ1-2, with TRBD1 identical over 8 bases. The CDR3 length is 15 residues. The germline V gene encodes CDR1 ENHRY and CDR2 SYGVKD. V lost 2 bases, J lost 4 bases, and 6 bases stayed unmatched.

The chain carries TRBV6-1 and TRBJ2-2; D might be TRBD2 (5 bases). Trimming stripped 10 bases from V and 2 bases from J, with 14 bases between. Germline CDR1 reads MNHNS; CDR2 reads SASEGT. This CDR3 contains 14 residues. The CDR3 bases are TGTGCCATCAGCGAGGGCCCTAACACCGGGGAGCTGTTTTTT. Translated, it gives CAISEGPNTGELFF.

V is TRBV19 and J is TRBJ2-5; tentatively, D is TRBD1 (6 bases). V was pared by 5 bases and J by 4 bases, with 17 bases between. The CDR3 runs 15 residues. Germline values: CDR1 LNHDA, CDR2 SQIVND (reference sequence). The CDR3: CASSPSATGVETQYF. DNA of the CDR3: TGTGCCAGTAGTCCCTCCGCGACAGGTGTAGAGACCCAGTACTTC.

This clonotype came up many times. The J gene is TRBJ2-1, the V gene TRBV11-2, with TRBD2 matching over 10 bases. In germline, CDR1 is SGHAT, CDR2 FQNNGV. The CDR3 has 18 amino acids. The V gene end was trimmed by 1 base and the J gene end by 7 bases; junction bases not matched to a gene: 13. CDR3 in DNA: TGTGCCAGCAGCTTAGTCTTCGGCCAGCGGGGGGGCGTTAATGAGCAGTTCTTC. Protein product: CASSLVFGQRGGVNEQFF.

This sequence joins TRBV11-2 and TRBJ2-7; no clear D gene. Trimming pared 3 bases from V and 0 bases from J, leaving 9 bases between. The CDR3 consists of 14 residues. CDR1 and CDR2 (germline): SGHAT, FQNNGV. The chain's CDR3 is CASSFPTASYEQYF. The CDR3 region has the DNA TGTGCCAGCAGCTTCCCGACTGCCTCCTACGAGCAGTACTTC.

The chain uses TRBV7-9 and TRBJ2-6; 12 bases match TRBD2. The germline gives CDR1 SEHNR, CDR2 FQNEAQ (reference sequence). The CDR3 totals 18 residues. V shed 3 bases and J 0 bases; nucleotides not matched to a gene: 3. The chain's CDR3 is CASSFSSGRGSGANVLTF. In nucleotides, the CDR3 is TGTGCCAGCAGCTTTTCTAGCGGGAGGGGCTCTGGGGCCAACGTCCTGACTTTC.

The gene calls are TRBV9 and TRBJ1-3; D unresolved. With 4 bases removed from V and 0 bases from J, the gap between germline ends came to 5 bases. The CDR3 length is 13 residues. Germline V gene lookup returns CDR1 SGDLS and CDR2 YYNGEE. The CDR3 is CASSPYSGNTIYF. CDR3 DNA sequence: TGTGCCAGCAGCCCTTACTCTGGAAACACCATATATTTT.

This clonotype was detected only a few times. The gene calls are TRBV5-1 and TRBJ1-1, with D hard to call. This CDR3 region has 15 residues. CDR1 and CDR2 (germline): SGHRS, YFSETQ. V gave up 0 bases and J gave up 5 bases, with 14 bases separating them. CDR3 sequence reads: CASSLVPRSGTEAFF. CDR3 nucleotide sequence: TGCGCCAGCAGCTTGGTCCCCCGGTCGGGGACTGAAGCTTTCTTT.

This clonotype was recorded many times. CDR3 sequence reads: CASGVGGLKQETQYF. The CDR3 DNA is TGTGCCAGCGGCGTGGGGGGACTAAAACAAGAGACCCAGTACTTC. The chain employs TRBV28 and TRBJ2-5, with 7 positions matching TRBD2. The CDR3 totals 15 residues. In germline, CDR1 is MDHEN, CDR2 SYDVKM. Trimming at V came to 8 bases and at J to 2 bases, leaving 11 bases not matched to a gene.